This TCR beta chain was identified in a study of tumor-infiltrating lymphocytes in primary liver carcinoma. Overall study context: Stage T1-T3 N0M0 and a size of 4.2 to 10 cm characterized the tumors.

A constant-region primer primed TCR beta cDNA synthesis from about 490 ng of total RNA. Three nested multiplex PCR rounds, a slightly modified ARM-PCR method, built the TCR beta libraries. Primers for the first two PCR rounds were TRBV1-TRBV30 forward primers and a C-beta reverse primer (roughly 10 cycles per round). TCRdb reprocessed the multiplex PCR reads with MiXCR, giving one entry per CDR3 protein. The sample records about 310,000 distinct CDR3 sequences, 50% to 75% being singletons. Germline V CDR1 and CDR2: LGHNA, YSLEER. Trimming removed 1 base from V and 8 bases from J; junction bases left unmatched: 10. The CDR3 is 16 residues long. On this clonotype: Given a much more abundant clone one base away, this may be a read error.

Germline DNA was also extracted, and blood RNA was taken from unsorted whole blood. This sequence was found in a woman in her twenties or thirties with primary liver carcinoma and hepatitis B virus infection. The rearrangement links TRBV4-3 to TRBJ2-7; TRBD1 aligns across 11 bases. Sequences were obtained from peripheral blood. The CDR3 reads CASSQGTYGTGGKQYF. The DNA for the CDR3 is TGCGCCAGCAGCCAAGGCACTTACGGGACAGGGGGTAAGCAGTACTTC.